This T cell receptor (beta chain) was identified during a study of blood T cell repertoires in COVID-19. Study-level information: Whether acute or convalescent, the COVID-19 samples came from the United States, Italy and Spain.

Assay used: immunoSEQ multiplex PCR; TCRdb lists only in-frame clones, some missing. The sample lists nearly 250,000 clones, around 86% occurring once. V was shortened by 3 bases and J by 3 bases, with 21 bases between the two germline ends. Per the germline V gene, CDR1 is DFQATT and CDR2 is SNEGSKA (reference sequence). The CDR3 extends over 17 amino acids. Each recovered donor of Cohort 3 presented with two negative PCRs, clearance, or symptom resolution. This receptor was taken from a woman aged 45-65 years who had recovered from COVID-19. The chain couples TRBV20-1 to TRBJ2-1; TRBD2 is a possible D gene (6 bases). Sequences were obtained from PBMCs or T cells enriched from blood (not recorded which). DNA for the CDR3: TGCAGTGCTAGTCCCCTCGGGACTCATCTCTACTACAATGAGCAGTTCTTC. It is translated as CSASPLGTHLYYNEQFF.